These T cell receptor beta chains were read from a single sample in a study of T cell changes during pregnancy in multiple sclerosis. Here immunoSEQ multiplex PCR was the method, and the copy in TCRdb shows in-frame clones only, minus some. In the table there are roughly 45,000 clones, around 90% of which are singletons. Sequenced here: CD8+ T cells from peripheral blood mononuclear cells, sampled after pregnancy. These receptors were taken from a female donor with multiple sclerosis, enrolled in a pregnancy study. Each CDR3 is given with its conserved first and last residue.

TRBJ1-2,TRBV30,CAWSEGVTNYGYTF
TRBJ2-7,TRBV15,CATSRGRTETYEQYF
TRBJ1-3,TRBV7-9,CASSLRPGQGHGTIYF
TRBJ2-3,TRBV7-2,CASSLVHRPTDTQYF
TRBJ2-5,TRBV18,CASSPTGTWNQETQYF
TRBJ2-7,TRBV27,CASSRSLHEQYF
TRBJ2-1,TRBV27,CASSLTGLYNEQFF
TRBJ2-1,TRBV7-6,CASSLALRSGDEQFF
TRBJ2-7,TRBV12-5,CASGLTSTEYSSYEQYF
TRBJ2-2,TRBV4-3,CASSQVGERGDTGELFF
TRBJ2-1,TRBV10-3,CAISGPPLQGRDNNEQFF
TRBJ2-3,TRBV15,CATSRATPGQGTDTQYF